This TCR beta chain derives from a study of T cell repertoires in cytomegalovirus infection. Turning to the study itself: TCR beta signatures that were public indicated CMV infection and matching HLA type.

Study observations and caveats: Across the ex vivo response, the dominant clonotypes were HLA-C-restricted CMV-specific TCR beta clonotypes. Adding up the frequency of public TCR beta families identified people who carried CMV plus the relevant HLA.

Note on this clonotype: Its antigen remains unidentified.

Using its own MiXCR run on the reads, TCRdb lists one record per CDR3 protein. The sample has hundreds of thousands of distinct CDR3 sequences, approximately 32% seen once. V lost 3 bases to trimming and J lost 1 base, with 13 bases between them. Germline lookup yields CDR1 SGHRS and CDR2 YFSETQ. CDR3 length: 15 residues. V gene TRBV5-1 combines with J gene TRBJ1-1; D unclear. Sequenced sample: PBMCs. This clonotype originated in a human donor in good health (CMV status not recorded). Some clones in this sample may be carry-over from other donors' samples. The CDR3 sequence: CASSSYKPGNTEAFF. In DNA, the CDR3 is TGCGCCAGCAGCTCTTACAAACCGGGGAACACTGAAGCTTTCTTT.